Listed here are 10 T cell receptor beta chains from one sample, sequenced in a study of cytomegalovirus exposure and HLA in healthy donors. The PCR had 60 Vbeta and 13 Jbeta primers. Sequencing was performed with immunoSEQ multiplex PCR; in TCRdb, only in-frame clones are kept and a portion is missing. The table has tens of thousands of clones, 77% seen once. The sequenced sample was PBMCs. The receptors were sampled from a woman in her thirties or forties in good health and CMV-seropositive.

This chain's CDR3 is CSVESGDRVYGYTF. The CDR3 DNA reads as TGCAGCGTTGAATCGGGGGATCGGGTCTATGGCTACACCTTC. The chain employs TRBV29-1 and TRBJ1-2; tentative D call: TRBD1 (5 bases). Trimming shortened V by 2 bases and J by 4 bases, and 14 bases separated the two germline ends. CDR3 length: 14 residues. Per the germline V gene, CDR1 is SQVTM and CDR2 is ANQGSEA.

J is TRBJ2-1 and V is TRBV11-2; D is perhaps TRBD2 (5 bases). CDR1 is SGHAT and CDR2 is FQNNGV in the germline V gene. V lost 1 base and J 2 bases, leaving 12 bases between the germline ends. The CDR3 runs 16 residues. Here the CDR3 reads CASSLVTSGTYNEQFF. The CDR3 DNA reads TGTGCCAGCAGCTTAGTTACGAGCGGAACCTACAATGAGCAGTTCTTC.

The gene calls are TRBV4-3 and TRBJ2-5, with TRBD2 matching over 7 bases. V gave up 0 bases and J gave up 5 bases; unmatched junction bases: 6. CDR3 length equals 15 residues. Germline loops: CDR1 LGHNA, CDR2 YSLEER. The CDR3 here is CASSQEQGRAETQYF. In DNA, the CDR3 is TGCGCCAGCAGCCAAGAACAAGGGAGGGCGGAGACCCAGTACTTC.

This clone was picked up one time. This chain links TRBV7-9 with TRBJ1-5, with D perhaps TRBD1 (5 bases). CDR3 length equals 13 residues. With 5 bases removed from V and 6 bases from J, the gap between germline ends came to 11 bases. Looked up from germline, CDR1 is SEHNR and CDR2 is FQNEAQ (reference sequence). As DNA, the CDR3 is TGTGCCAGCAGCCCCGGGGGGATTCAGCCCCAGCATTTT. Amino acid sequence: CASSPGGIQPQHF.

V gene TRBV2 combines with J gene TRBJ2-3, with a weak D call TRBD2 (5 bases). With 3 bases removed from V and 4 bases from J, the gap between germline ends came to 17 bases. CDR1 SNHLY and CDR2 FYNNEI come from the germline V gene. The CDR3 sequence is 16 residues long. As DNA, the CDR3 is TGTGCCAGCAGTGAGGGGAATAGGAGGCCCCCAGATACGCAGTATTTT. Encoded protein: CASSEGNRRPPDTQYF.

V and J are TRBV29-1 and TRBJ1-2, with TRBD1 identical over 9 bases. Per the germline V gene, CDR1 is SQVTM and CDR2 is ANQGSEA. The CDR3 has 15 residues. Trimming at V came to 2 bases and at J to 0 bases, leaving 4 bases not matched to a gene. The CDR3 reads CSVEITGGTNYGYTF. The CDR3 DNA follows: TGCAGCGTTGAAATTACAGGGGGCACTAACTATGGCTACACCTTC.

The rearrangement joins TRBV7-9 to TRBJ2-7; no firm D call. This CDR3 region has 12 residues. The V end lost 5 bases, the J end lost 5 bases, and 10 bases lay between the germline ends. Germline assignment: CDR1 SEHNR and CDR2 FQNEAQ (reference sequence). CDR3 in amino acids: CASSPQAHEQYF. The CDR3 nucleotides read TGTGCCAGCAGCCCCCAAGCACACGAGCAGTACTTC.

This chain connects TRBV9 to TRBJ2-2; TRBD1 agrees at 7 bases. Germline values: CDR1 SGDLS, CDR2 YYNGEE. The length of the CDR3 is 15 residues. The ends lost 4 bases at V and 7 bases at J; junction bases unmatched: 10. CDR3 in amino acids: CASSPAHRGGGELFF. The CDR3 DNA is TGTGCCAGCAGCCCAGCACACAGGGGCGGCGGGGAGCTGTTTTTT.

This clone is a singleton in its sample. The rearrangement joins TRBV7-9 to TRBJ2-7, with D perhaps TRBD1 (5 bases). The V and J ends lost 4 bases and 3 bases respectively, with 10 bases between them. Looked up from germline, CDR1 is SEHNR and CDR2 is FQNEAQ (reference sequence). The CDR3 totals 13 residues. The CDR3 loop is CASSSSRVYEQYF. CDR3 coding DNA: TGTGCCAGCAGCTCGTCCAGGGTCTACGAGCAGTACTTC. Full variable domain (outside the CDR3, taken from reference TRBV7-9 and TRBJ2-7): DTGVSQNPRHKITKRGQNVTFRCDPISEHNRLYWYRQTLGQGPEFLTYFQNEAQLEKSRLLSDRFSAERPKGSFSTLEIQRTEQGDSAMYLCASSSSRVYEQYFGPGTRLTVT.

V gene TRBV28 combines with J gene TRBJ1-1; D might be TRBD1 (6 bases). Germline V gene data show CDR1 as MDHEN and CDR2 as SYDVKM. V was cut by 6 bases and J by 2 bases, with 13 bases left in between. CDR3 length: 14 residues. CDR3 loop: CASSRRGANTEAFF. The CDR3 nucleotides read TGTGCCAGCAGCCGCCGGGGGGCTAACACTGAAGCTTTCTTT. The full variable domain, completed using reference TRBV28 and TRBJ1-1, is DVKVTQSSRYLVKRTGEKVFLECVQDMDHENMFWYRQDPGLGLRLIYFSYDVKMKEKGDIPEGYSVSREKKERFSLILESASTNQTSMYLCASSRRGANTEAFFGQGTRLTVV.